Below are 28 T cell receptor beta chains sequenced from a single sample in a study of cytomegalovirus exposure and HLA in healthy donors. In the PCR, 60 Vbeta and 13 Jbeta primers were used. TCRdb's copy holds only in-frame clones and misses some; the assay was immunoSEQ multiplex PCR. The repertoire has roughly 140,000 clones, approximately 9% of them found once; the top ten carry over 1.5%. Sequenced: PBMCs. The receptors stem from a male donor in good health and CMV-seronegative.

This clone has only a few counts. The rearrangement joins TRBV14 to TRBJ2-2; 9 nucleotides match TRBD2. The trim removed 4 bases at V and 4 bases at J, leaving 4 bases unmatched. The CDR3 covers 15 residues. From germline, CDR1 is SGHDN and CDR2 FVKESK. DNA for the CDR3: TGTGCCAGCAGCCTGACTAGCGGTTCCACCGGGGAGCTGTTTTTT. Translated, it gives CASSLTSGSTGELFF.

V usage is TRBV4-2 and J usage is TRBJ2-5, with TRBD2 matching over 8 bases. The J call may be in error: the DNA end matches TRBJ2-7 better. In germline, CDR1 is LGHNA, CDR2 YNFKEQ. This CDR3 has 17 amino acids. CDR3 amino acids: CASSQPDGGRSKNEQYF. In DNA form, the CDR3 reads TGTGCCAGCAGCCAGCCTGACGGCGGGAGGAGCAAAAACGAGCAGTACTTC.

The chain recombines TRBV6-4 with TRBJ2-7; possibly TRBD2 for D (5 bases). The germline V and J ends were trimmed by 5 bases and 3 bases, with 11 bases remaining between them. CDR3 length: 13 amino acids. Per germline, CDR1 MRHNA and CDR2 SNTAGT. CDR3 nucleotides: TGTGCCAGCAGTCAAAGCGGTGGCTACGAGCAGTACTTC. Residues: CASSQSGGYEQYF.

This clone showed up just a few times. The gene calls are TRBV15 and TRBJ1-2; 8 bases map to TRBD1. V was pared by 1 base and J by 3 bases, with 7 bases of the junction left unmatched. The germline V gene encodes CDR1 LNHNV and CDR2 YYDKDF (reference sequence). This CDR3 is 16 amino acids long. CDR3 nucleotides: TGTGCCACCAGCAGAGCTTCGGACAGGGAACACTATGGCTACACCTTC. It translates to CATSRASDREHYGYTF.

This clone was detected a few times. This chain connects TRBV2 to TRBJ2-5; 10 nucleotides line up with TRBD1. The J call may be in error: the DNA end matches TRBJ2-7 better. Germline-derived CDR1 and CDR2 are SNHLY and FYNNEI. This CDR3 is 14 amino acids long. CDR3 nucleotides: TGTGCCAGCGGGATCCAGAGGACAGGGGGCGAGCAGTACTTC. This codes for CASGIQRTGGEQYF.

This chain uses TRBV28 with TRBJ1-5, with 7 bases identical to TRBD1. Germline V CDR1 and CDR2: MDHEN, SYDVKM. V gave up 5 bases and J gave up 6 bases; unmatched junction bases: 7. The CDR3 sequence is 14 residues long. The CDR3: CASSPTGLPQPQHF. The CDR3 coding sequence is TGTGCCAGCAGTCCGACAGGGCTCCCTCAGCCCCAGCATTTT.

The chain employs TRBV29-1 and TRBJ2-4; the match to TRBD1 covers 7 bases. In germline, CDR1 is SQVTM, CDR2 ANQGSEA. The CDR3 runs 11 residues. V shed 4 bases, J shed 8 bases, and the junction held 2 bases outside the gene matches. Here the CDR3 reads CSVVQGHIQYF. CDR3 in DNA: TGCAGCGTTGTACAGGGGCACATTCAGTACTTC.

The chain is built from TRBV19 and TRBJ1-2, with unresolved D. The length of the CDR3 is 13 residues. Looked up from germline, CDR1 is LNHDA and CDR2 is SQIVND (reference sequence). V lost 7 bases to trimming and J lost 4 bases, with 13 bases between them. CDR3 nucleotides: TGTGCCAGTACGGTCGAGAGCATCTATGGCTACACCTTC. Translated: CASTVESIYGYTF.

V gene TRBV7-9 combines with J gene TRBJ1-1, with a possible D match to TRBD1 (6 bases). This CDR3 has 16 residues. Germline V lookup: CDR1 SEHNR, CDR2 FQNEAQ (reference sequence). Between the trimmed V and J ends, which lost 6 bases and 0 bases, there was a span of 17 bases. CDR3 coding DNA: TGTGCCAGCAGTTTGGTCGGACAGCCCATGAACACTGAAGCTTTCTTT. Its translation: CASSLVGQPMNTEAFF.

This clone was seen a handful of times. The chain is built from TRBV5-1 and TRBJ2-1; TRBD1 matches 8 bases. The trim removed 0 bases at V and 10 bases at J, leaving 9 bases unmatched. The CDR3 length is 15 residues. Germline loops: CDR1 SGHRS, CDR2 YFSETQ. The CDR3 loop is CASSLEVGAGGEQFF. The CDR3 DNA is TGCGCCAGCAGCTTGGAAGTCGGGGCAGGGGGCGAGCAGTTCTTC.

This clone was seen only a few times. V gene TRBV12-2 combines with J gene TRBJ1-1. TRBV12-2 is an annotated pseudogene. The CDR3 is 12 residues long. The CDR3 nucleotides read TGTGCAAGTAAGGAGATGAACACTGAAGCTTTCTTT. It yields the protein CASKEMNTEAFF.

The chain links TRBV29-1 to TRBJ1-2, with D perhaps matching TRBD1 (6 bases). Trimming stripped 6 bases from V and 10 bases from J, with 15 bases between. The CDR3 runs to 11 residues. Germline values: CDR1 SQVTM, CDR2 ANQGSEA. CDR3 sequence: CSVQGHFFYTF. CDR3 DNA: TGCAGCGTCCAGGGACACTTTTTCTACACCTTC.

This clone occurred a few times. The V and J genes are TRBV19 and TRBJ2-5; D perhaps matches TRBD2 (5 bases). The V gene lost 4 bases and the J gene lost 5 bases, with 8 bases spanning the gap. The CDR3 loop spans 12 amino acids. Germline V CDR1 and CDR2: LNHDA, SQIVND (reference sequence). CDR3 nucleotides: TGTGCCAGTAGTAAGGGAGCGGAGACCCAGTACTTC. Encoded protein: CASSKGAETQYF.

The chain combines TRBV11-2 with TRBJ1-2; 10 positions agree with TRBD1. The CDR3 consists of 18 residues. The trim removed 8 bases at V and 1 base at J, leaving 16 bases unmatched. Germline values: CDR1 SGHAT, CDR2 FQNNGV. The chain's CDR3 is CASRSWGQGRGSNYGYTF. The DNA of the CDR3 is TGTGCCAGCCGTAGTTGGGGACAGGGGCGCGGAAGTAACTATGGCTACACCTTC.

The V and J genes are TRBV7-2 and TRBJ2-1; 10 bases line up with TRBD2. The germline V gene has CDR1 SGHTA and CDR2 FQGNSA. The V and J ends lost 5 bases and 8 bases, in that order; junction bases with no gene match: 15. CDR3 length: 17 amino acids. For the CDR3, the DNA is TGTGCCAGCAGCCAGAGGGTAGCGGGAGGTTATGGGGATGAGCAGTTCTTC. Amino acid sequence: CASSQRVAGGYGDEQFF. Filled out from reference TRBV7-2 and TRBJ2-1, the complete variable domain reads GAGVSQSPSNKVTEKGKDVELRCDPISGHTALYWYRQSLGQGLEFLIYFQGNSAPDKSGLPSDRFSAERTGGSVSTLTIQRTQQEDSAVYLCASSQRVAGGYGDEQFFGPGTRLTVL.

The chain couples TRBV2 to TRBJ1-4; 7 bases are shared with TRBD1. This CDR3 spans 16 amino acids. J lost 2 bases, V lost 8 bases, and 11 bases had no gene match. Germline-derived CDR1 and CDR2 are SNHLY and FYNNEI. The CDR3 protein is CASLTGNFRTNEKLFF. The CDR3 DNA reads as TGTGCCAGCTTGACAGGGAATTTTCGGACTAATGAAAAACTGTTTTTT.

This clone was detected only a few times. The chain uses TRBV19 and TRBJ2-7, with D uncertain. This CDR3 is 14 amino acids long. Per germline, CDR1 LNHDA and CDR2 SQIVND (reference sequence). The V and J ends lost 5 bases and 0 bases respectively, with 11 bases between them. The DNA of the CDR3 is TGTGCCAGTAGTTTTGGCGGCCCCTCCTACGAGCAGTACTTC. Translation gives CASSFGGPSYEQYF. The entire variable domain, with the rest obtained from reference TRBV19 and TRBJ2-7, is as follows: DGGITQSPKYLFRKEGQNVTLSCEQNLNHDAMYWYRQDPGQGLRLIYYSQIVNDFQKGDIAEGYSVSREKKESFPLTVTSAQKNPTAFYLCASSFGGPSYEQYFGPGTRLTVT.

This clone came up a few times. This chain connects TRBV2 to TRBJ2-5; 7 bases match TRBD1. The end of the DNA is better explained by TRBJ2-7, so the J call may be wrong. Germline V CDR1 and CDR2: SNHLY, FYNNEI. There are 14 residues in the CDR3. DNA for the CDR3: TGTGCCAGCCAGGAGACAGGGTCATCCTACGAGCAGTACTTC. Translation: CASQETGSSYEQYF.

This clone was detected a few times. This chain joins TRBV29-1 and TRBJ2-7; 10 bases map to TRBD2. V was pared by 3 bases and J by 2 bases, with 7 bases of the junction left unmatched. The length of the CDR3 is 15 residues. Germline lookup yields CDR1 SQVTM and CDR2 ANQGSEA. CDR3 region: CSVDSGTSETYEQYF. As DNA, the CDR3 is TGCAGCGTTGATTCCGGGACTAGCGAAACCTACGAGCAGTACTTC.

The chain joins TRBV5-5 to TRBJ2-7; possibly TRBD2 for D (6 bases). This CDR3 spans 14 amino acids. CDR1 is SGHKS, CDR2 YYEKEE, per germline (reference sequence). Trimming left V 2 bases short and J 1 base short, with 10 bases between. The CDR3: CASSFVRGSYEQYF. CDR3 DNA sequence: TGTGCCAGCAGCTTCGTCCGGGGGTCCTACGAGCAGTACTTC.

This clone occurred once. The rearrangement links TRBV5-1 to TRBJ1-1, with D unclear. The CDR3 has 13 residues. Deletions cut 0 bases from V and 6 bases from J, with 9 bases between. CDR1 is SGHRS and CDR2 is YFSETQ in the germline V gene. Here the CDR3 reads CASSLDWAPEAFF. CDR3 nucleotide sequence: TGCGCCAGCAGCTTGGACTGGGCCCCTGAAGCTTTCTTT.

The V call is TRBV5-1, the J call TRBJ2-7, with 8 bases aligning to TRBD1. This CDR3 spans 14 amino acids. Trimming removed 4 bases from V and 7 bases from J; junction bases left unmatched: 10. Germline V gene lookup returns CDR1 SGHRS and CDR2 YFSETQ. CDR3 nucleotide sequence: TGCGCCAGCAGCCCGCTCGACAGGGGTGGGGAGCAGTACTTC. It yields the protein CASSPLDRGGEQYF.

Here the CDR3 reads CASSPLKGSQATEAFF. The CDR3 DNA reads as TGTGCCAGCAGCCCCCTTAAAGGAAGCCAGGCCACTGAAGCTTTCTTT. This sequence joins TRBV9 and TRBJ1-1; the D is unclear. The CDR3 consists of 16 residues. Per germline, CDR1 SGDLS and CDR2 YYNGEE. The ends were cut back, 4 bases at V and 4 bases at J, with 20 bases in the middle.

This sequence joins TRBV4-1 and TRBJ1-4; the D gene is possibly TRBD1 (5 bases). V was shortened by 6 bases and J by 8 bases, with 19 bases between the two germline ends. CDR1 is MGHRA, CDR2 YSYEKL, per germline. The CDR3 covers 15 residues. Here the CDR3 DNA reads TGCGCCAGCAGTCGGCAGGGCTTCGGTGGGGAAAAACTGTTTTTT. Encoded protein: CASSRQGFGGEKLFF.

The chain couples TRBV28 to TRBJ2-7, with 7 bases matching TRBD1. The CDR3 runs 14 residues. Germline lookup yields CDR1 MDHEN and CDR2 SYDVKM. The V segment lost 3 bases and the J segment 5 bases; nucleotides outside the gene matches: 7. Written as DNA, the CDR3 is TGTGCCAGCAGTTTTAGGACAGGACGAAACGAGCAGTACTTC. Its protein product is CASSFRTGRNEQYF.

This CDR3 is CASRTGEHGYTF. CDR3 nucleotides: TGTGCCAGCAGGACAGGGGAGCATGGCTACACCTTC. The chain employs TRBV28 and TRBJ1-2; 8 nucleotides match TRBD1. The CDR3 runs to 12 residues. Germline V lookup: CDR1 MDHEN, CDR2 SYDVKM. The trim removed 6 bases at V and 6 bases at J, leaving 3 bases unmatched.

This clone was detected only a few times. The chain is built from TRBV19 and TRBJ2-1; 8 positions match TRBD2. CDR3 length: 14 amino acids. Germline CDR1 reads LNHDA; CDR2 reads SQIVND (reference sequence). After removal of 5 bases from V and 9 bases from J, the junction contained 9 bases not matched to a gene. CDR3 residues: CASSAPGLVGEQFF. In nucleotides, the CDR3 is TGTGCCAGTAGTGCGCCGGGACTAGTCGGTGAGCAGTTCTTC. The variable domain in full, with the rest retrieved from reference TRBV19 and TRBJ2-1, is DGGITQSPKYLFRKEGQNVTLSCEQNLNHDAMYWYRQDPGQGLRLIYYSQIVNDFQKGDIAEGYSVSREKKESFPLTVTSAQKNPTAFYLCASSAPGLVGEQFFGPGTRLTVL.

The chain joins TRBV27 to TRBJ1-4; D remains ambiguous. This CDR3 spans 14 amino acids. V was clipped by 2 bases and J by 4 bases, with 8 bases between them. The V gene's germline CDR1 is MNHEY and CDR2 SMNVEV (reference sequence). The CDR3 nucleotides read TGTGCCAGCAGTTTAAAGTTCGGTAATGAAAAACTGTTTTTT. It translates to CASSLKFGNEKLFF.